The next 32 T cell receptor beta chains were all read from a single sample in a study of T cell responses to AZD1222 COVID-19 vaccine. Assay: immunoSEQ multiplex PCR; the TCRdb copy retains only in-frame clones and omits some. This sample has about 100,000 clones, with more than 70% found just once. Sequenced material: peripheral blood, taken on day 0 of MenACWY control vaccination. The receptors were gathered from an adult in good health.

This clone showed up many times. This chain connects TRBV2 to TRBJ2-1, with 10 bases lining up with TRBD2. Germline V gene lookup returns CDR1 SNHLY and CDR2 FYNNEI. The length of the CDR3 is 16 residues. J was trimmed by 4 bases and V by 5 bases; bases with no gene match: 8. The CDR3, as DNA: TGTGCCAGCAGTTCCTCTAGCGGGGGATATTACAATGAGCAGTTCTTC. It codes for CASSSSSGGYYNEQFF. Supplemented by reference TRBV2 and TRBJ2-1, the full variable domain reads EPEVTQTPSHQVTQMGQEVILRCVPISNHLYFYWYRQILGQKVEFLVSFYNNEISEKSEIFDDQFSVERPDGSNFTLKIRSTKLEDSAMYFCASSSSSGGYYNEQFFGPGTRLTVL.

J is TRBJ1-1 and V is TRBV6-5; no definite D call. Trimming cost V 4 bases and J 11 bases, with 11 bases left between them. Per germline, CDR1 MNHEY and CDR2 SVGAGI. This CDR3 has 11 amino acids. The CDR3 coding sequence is TGTGCCAGCAGTTCAAACCGTGGGGCTTTCTTT. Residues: CASSSNRGAFF.

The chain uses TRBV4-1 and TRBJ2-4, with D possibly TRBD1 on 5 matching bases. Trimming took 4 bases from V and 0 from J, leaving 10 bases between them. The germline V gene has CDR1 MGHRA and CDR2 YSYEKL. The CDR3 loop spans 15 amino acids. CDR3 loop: CASSRLQVAKNIQYF. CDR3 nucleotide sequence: TGCGCCAGCAGCCGCCTACAGGTAGCCAAAAACATTCAGTACTTC.

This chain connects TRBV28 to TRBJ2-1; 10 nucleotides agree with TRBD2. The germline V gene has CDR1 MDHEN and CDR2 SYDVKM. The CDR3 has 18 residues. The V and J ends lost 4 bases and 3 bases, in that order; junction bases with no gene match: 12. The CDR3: CASSSTTLAGQYYNEQFF. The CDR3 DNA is TGTGCCAGCAGTTCCACAACACTAGCGGGGCAGTACTACAATGAGCAGTTCTTC. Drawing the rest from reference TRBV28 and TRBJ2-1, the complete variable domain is DVKVTQSSRYLVKRTGEKVFLECVQDMDHENMFWYRQDPGLGLRLIYFSYDVKMKEKGDIPEGYSVSREKKERFSLILESASTNQTSMYLCASSSTTLAGQYYNEQFFGPGTRLTVL.

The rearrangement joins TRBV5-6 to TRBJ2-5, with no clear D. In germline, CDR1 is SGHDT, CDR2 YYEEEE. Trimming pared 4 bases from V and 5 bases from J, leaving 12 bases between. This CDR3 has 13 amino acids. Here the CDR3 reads CASSAGLTETQYF. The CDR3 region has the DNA TGTGCCAGCAGCGCCGGCCTTACGGAGACCCAGTACTTC.

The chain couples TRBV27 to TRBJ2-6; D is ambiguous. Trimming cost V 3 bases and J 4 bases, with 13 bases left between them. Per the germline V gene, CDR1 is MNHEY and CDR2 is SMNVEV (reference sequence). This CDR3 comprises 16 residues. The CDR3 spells CASSFLQGWGANVLTF. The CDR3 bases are TGTGCCAGCAGTTTCCTTCAAGGGTGGGGGGCCAACGTCCTGACTTTC.

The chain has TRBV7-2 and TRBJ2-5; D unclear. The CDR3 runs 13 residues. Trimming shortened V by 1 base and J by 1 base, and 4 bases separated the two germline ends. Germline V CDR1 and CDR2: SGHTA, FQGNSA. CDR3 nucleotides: TGTGCCAGCAGCTTAGTTTTCCAAGAGACCCAGTACTTC. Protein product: CASSLVFQETQYF. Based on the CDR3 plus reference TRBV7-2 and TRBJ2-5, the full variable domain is GAGVSQSPSNKVTEKGKDVELRCDPISGHTALYWYRQSLGQGLEFLIYFQGNSAPDKSGLPSDRFSAERTGGSVSTLTIQRTQQEDSAVYLCASSLVFQETQYFGPGTRLLVL.

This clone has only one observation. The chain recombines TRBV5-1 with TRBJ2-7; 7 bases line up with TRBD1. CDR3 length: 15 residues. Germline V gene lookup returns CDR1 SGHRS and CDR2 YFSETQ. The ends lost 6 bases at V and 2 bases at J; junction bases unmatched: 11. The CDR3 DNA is TGCGCCAGCACCCCGGGACAGAGCCTAACCTACGAGCAGTACTTC. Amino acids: CASTPGQSLTYEQYF.

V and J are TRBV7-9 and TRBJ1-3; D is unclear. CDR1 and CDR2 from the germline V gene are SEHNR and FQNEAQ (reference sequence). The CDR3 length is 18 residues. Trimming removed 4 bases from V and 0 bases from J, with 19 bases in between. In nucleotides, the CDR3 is TGTGCCAGCAGCTCCCCCCCCACGACACCGAGCTCTGGAAACACCATATATTTT. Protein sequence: CASSSPPTTPSSGNTIYF.

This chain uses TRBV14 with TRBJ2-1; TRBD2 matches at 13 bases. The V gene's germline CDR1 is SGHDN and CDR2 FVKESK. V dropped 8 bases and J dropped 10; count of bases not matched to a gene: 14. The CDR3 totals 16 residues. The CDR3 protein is CASGKLAGGSTREQFF. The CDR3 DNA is TGTGCCAGCGGGAAACTAGCGGGGGGGTCCACTCGCGAGCAGTTCTTC.

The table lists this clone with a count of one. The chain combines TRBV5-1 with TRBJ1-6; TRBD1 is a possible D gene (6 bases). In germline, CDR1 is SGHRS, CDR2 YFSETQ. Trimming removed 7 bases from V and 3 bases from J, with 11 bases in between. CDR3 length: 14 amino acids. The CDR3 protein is CASAVGGYNSPLHF. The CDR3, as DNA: TGCGCCAGCGCTGTAGGGGGCTATAATTCACCCCTCCACTTT.

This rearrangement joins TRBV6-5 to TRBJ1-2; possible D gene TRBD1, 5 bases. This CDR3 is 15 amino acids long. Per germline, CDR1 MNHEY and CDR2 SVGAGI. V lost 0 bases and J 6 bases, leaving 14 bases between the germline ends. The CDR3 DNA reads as TGTGCCAGCAGTTACTCGCCCAGGGTGGCCGATGGCTACACCTTC. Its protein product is CASSYSPRVADGYTF.

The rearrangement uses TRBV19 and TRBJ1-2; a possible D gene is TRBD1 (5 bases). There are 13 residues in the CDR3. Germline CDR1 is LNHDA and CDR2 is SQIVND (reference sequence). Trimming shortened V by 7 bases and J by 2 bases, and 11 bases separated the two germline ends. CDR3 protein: CASNPRGNYGYTF. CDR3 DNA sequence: TGTGCCAGTAACCCCCGGGGCAACTATGGCTACACCTTC.

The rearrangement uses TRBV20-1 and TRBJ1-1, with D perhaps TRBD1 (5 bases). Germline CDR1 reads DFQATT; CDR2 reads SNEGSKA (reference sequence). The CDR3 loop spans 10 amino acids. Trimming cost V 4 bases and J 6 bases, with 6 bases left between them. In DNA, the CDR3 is TGCAGTGCTATACAGGCTGAAGCTTTCTTT. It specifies CSAIQAEAFF.

DNA of the CDR3: TGTGCCTCTCTCAATGGGGTCACAGATACGCAGTATTTT. It specifies CASLNGVTDTQYF. The chain couples TRBV30 to TRBJ2-3; D gene ambiguous. Germline V gene data show CDR1 as GTSNPN and CDR2 as SVGIG (reference sequence). The CDR3 has 13 amino acids. Trimming removed 7 bases from V and 2 bases from J, with 13 bases in between.

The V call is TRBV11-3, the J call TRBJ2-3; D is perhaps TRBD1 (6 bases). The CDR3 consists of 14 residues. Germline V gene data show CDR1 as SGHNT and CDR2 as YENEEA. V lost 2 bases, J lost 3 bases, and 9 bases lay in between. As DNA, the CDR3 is TGTGCCAGCAGCTTAAGGGGGAGTACAGATACGCAGTATTTT. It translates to CASSLRGSTDTQYF. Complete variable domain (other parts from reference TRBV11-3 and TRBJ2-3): EAGVVQSPRYKIIEKKQPVAFWCNPISGHNTLYWYLQNLGQGPELLIRYENEEAVDDSQLPKDRFSAERLKGVDSTLKIQPAELGDSAVYLCASSLRGSTDTQYFGPGTRLTVL.

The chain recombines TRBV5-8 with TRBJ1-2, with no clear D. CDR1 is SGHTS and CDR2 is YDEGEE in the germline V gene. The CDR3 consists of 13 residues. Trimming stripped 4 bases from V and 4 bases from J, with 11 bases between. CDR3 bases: TGTGCCAGCAGCCTTGACTTGGCCTATGGCTACACCTTC. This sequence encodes CASSLDLAYGYTF.

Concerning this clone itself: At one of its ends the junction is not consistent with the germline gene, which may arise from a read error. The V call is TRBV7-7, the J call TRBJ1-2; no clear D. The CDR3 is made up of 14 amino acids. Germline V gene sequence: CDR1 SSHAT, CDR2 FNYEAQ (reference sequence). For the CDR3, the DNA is TGTGCTAGCAGCCACGTGGTCAGAACTTATGGCTACACCTTC. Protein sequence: CASSHVVRTYGYTF.

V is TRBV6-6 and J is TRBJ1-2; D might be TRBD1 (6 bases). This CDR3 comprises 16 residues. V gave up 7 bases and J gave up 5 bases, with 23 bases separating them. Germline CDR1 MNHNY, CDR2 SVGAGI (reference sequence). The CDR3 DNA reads TGTGCCAGCATCAGAGGGGGGACGAGGGAGATGTATGGCTACACCTTC. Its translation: CASIRGGTREMYGYTF.

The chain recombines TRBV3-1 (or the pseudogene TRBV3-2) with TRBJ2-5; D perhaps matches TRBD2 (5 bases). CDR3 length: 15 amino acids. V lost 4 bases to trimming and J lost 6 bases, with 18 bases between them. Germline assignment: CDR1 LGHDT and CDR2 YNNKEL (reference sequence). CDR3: CASSRADSPLQTQYF. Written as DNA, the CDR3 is TGTGCCAGCAGCCGAGCGGACTCACCGTTACAGACCCAGTACTTC.

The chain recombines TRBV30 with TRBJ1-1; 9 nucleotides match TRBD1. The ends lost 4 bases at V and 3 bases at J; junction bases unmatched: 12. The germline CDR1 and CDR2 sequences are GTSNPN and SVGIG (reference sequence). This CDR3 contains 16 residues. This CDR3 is CAWIPRTGAGDTEAFF. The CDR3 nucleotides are TGTGCCTGGATCCCTCGGACAGGGGCCGGGGACACTGAAGCTTTCTTT.

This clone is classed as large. Written as DNA, the CDR3 is TGTGCCAGCAGCTTGATGGGGGGCGACGATCAAGAGACCCAGTACTTC. Translated: CASSLMGGDDQETQYF. This sequence joins TRBV5-4 and TRBJ2-5, with D perhaps TRBD1 or TRBD2 (6 bases each). The CDR3 contains 16 residues. Germline V lookup: CDR1 SGHNT, CDR2 YYREEE (reference sequence). The V end was cut by 1 base, the J end by 2 bases, with 15 bases between.

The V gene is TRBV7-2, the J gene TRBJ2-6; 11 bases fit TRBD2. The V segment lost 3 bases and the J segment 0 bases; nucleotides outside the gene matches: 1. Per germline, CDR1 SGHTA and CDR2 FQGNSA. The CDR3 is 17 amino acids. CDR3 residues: CASSFLAGGSGANVLTF. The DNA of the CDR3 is TGTGCCAGCAGCTTCCTAGCGGGGGGCTCTGGGGCCAACGTCCTGACTTTC. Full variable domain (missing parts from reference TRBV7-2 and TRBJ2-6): GAGVSQSPSNKVTEKGKDVELRCDPISGHTALYWYRQSLGQGLEFLIYFQGNSAPDKSGLPSDRFSAERTGGSVSTLTIQRTQQEDSAVYLCASSFLAGGSGANVLTFGAGSRLTVL.

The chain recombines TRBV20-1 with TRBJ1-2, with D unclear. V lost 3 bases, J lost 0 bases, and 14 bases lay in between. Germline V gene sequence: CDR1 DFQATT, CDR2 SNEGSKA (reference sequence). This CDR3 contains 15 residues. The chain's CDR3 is CSASFTGIPNYGYTF. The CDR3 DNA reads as TGCAGTGCTAGTTTTACGGGTATACCTAACTATGGCTACACCTTC.

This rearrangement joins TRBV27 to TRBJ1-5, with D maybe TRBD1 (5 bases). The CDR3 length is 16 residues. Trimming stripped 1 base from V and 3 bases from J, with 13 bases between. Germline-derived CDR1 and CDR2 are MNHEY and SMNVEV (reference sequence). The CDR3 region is CASSLYGTELNQPQHF. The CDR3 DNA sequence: TGTGCCAGCAGTTTATATGGGACGGAACTCAATCAGCCCCAGCATTTT.

The CDR3 here is CASSGAWDVEDEQFF. The CDR3 DNA reads as TGTGCCAGCAGTGGGGCCTGGGACGTAGAGGATGAGCAGTTCTTC. The rearrangement uses TRBV2 and TRBJ2-1, with D possibly called TRBD1 or TRBD2 (5 bases each). Germline-derived CDR1 and CDR2 are SNHLY and FYNNEI. The CDR3 has 15 amino acids. V was clipped by 4 bases and J by 8 bases, with 18 bases between them.

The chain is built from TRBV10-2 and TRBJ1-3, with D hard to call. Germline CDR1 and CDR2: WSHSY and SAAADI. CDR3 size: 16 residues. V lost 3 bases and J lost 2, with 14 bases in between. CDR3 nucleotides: TGCGCCAGCAGTGATATTCGACCCCTCGCTGGAAACACCATATATTTT. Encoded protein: CASSDIRPLAGNTIYF.

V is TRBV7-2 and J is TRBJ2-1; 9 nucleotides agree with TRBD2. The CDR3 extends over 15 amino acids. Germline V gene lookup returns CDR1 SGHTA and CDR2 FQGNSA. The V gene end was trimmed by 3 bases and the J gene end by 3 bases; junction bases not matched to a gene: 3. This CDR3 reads CASSFASGDYNEQFF. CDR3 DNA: TGTGCCAGCAGCTTTGCTAGCGGGGACTACAATGAGCAGTTCTTC.

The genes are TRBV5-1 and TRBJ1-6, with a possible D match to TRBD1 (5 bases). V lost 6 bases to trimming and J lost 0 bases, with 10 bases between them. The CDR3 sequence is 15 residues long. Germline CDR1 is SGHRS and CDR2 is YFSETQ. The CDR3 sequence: CASNGGSSYNSPLHF. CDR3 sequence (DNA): TGCGCCAGCAACGGGGGTAGCTCCTATAATTCACCCCTCCACTTT.

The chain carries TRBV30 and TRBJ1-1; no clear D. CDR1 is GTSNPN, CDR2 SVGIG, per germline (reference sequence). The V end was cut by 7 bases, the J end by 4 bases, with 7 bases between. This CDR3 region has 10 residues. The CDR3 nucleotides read TGTGCCTCCGCGGGCACTGAAGCTTTCTTT. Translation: CASAGTEAFF.

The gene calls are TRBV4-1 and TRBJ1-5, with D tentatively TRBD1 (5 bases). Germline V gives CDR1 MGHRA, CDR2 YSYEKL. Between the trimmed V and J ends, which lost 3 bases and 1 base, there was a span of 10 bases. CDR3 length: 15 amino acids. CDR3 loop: CASSHADRSNQPQHF. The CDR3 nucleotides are TGCGCCAGCAGCCATGCAGACAGAAGCAATCAGCCCCAGCATTTT.

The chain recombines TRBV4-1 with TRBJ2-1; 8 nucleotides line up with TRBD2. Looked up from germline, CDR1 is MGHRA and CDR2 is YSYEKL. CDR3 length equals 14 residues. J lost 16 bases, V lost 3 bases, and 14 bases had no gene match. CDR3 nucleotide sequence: TGCGCCAGCAGCCAGGGACTAGGCCCTTCTACTTTCTTCTTC. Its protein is CASSQGLGPSTFFF.